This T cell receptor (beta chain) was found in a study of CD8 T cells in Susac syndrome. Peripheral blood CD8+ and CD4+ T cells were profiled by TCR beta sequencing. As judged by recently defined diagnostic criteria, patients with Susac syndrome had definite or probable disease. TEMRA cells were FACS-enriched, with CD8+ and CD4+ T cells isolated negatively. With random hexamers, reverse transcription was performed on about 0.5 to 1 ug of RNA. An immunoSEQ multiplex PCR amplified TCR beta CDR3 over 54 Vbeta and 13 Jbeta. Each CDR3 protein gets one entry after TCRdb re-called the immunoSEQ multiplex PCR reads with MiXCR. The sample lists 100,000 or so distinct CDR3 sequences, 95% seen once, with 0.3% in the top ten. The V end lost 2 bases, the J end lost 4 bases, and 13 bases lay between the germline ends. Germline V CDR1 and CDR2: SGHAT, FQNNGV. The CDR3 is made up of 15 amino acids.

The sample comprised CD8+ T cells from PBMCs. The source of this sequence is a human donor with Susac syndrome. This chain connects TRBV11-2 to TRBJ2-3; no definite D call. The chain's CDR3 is CASSLNDDRADTQYF. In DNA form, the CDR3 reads TGTGCCAGCAGCTTAAATGACGATCGGGCAGATACGCAGTATTTT.